A single TCR beta chain is shown here with its context. This entry belongs to a study of blood T cell repertoires in COVID-19. For the study at large: Material from acute and convalescent COVID-19 was sourced from the United States, Italy and Spain. T cells, B-cell-depleted T cells, or PBMCs provided the cDNA or gDNA that served as material.

The CDR3 consists of 17 residues. The V gene's germline CDR1 is MDHEN and CDR2 SYDVKM. V lost 8 bases, J lost 6 bases, and 13 bases stayed unmatched. The assay was immunoSEQ multiplex PCR, and TCRdb's table has in-frame clones only and misses some. The sample includes around 300,000 clones, around 88% of them seen just once. Seattle enrolled patients during active infection and tracked them longitudinally. The receptor's source is a woman aged 70-85 years with COVID-19, enrolled during active disease. The chain employs TRBV28 and TRBJ1-6, with TRBD1 matching over 10 bases. Source material: peripheral blood. DNA for the CDR3: TGTGCCAGCGCCCCCCAAGGGACAGGGGTACGTAATTCACCCCTCCACTTT. This translates into CASAPQGTGVRNSPLHF.